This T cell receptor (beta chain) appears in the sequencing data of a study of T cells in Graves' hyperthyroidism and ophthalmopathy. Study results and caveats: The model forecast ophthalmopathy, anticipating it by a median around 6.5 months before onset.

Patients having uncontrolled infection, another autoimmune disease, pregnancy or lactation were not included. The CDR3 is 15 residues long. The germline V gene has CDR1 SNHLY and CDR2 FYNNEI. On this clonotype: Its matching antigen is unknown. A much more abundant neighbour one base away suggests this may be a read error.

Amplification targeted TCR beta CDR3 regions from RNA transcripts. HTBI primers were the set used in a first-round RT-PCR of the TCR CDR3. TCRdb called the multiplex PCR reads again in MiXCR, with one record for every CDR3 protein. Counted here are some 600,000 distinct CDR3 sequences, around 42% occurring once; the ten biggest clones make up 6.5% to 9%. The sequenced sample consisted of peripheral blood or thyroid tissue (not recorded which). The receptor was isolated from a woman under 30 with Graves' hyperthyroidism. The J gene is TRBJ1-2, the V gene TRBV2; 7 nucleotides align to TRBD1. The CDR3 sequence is CARSAGTVFNYGYTF. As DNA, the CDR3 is TGTGCCCGCAGTGCTGGGACAGTATTTAACTATGGCTACACCTTC.